A selection of T cell receptor beta chains follows, all from one sample in a study of blood T cell repertoires in COVID-19. Profiling relied on immunoSEQ multiplex PCR, and the TCRdb table lists in-frame clones only, not all of them. The data contain about 92,000 clones, roughly 89% of them singletons. Sample: peripheral blood. The receptor source for this set is a woman aged 55-75 years with COVID-19, enrolled during active disease. Each CDR3 is given with its conserved first and last residue. D genes are given only for firm matches. Part of the rows lack a size; the others show once, few, many or a class for expanded clones.

clone size	V gene	D gene	J gene	CDR3 DNA	CDR3 protein
NA	TRBV6-2/TRBV6-3	NA	TRBJ2-7	TGTGCCAGCAGTTACACGGGACAATTCGAGCAGTACTTC	CASSYTGQFEQYF
NA	TRBV4-2	NA	TRBJ1-2	TGTGCCAGCAGCCAAGATTCGACAGTTTATGGCTACACCTTC	CASSQDSTVYGYTF
NA	TRBV2	TRBD1	TRBJ1-5	TGTGCCAGCAGGGGACAGGGGGATCAGCCCCAGCATTTT	CASRGQGDQPQHF
NA	TRBV7-2	NA	TRBJ2-7	TGTGCCAGCAGCTTAATTCCCGCGGGGACCTACGAGCAGTACTTC	CASSLIPAGTYEQYF
NA	TRBV12-5	NA	TRBJ1-2	TGTGCTAGTGGTTATGGAGTCAACTATGGCTACACCTTC	CASGYGVNYGYTF
NA	TRBV18	TRBD2	TRBJ2-3	TGTGCCAGCTCACCATTCTTAGCGGGGGGGCCCGGAGATACGCAGTATTTT	CASSPFLAGGPGDTQYF
NA	TRBV7-6	NA	TRBJ1-1	TGTGCCAGCAGCTTGACATTAGGCACTGAAGCTTTCTTT	CASSLTLGTEAFF
NA	TRBV15	NA	TRBJ2-7	TGTGCCACCAGCAGAGATCTCGGGGTAGCCTCCTACGAGCAGTACTTC	CATSRDLGVASYEQYF
few	TRBV9	TRBD1	TRBJ1-4	TGTGCCAGCAGCGTAGGGCAGGGGGCTGGTGAAAAACTGTTTTTT	CASSVGQGAGEKLFF
NA	TRBV12-3/TRBV12-4	TRBD1	TRBJ2-7	TGTGCCAGCAGTCCACAGGGGGCCGAGCAGTACTTC	CASSPQGAEQYF
NA	TRBV6-5	NA	TRBJ1-2	TGTGCCAGCAGTTACTCGGCGGCTCAAAACTATGGCTACACCTTC	CASSYSAAQNYGYTF
NA	TRBV4-1	TRBD1	TRBJ1-6	TGCGCCAGCAGCCAGGCCGGGAGGGGGCCGGGGAATTCACCCCTCCACTTT	CASSQAGRGPGNSPLHF
few	TRBV4-2	TRBD1	TRBJ2-7	TGTGCCAGCAGCCGACCGGGACAGGGGTACGAGCAGTACTTC	CASSRPGQGYEQYF
NA	TRBV29-1	NA	TRBJ1-2	TGCAGCGTTGCCCGACAGCCCTACTATGGCTACACCTTC	CSVARQPYYGYTF
NA	TRBV3-1/TRBV3-2	NA	TRBJ1-1	TGTGCCAGCAGCCAAGATTGGTCCAGGGACACTGAAGCTTTCTTT	CASSQDWSRDTEAFF
NA	TRBV28	NA	TRBJ2-3	TGTGCCAGCAGCTATGCCTCACGGTCAGATACGCAGTATTTT	CASSYASRSDTQYF
NA	TRBV7-9	NA	TRBJ2-3	TGTGCCAGCAGCTTACTCCTAGGTGAAACAGATACGCAGTATTTT	CASSLLLGETDTQYF
NA	TRBV27	TRBD1	TRBJ1-2	TGTGCCAGCAGGGAGACAGGGGGCTTTGGCTATGGCTACACCTTC	CASRETGGFGYGYTF
NA	TRBV10-3	NA	TRBJ1-2	TGTGCCATCAAGCGACAGCAGAACTATGGCTACACCTTC	CAIKRQQNYGYTF
NA	TRBV5-6	TRBD2	TRBJ2-5	TGTGCCAGCGGGACTAGCGGGGGGCCCCAAGAGACCCAGTACTTC	CASGTSGGPQETQYF
NA	TRBV9	TRBD1	TRBJ1-2	TGTGCCAGCAGCGCAACAGGGGGCTATGGCTACACCTTC	CASSATGGYGYTF
NA	TRBV29-1	NA	TRBJ2-7	TGCAGCGTTGAGTCGCCCCCCCCTAGCGAGCAGTACTTC	CSVESPPPSEQYF
NA	TRBV7-2	TRBD1	TRBJ2-5	TGTGCCAGCAGCTTAAGGGGACAGGGGGAGACCCAGTACTTC	CASSLRGQGETQYF
NA	TRBV25-1	NA	TRBJ2-3	TGTGCCAGCAGCCCGGGAAACAGGGGCACAGATACGCAGTATTTT	CASSPGNRGTDTQYF
NA	TRBV4-1	TRBD1	TRBJ2-5	TGCGCCAGCAGCCCAGAGGGACAGGGCCGAGAGACCCAGTACTTC	CASSPEGQGRETQYF
NA	TRBV15	TRBD1	TRBJ1-4	TGTGCCACCAGCAAGGGACAGAAAAATGAAAAACTGTTTTTT	CATSKGQKNEKLFF
NA	TRBV6-2/TRBV6-3	TRBD1	TRBJ2-7	TGTGCCAGCAGTTACTCCAAGGGACAGTGGGCCAACGAGCAGTACTTC	CASSYSKGQWANEQYF
NA	TRBV18	NA	TRBJ2-5	TGTGCCAGCTCAGAATCCACAGGGATCGTCGAGACCCAGTACTTC	CASSESTGIVETQYF
NA	TRBV7-6	NA	TRBJ1-2	TGTGCCAGCAGCTTAGTGGTCAGCTATGGCTACACCTTC	CASSLVVSYGYTF
few	TRBV27	TRBD1	TRBJ1-4	TGTGCCAGCAGGCCGGGACAGTGGAATGAAAAACTGTTTTTT	CASRPGQWNEKLFF